A selection of T cell receptor beta chains follows, all from one sample in a study of metastatic and nonmetastatic thyroid tumors. TCRdb re-called the PCR reads with MiXCR. The data contain 30,000 or so clones, around 17% of them seen just once; the ten biggest clones take up 4% to 5%. Sequencing was done on a sample of blood. The receptors were sampled from a female donor with papillary thyroid cancer or a benign thyroid nodule (not recorded which). Some clones in this sample may be carry-over from other donors' samples. CDR3s include the opening cysteine and the closing phenylalanine or tryptophan. The order of the fields is D gene, V gene, J gene, clone size, CDR3 protein, CDR3 DNA. The D gene is left open where the match is weak. The size of a clone is reported for some rows only, either as once, few or many, or as a class for expanded clones.

-,TRBV7-9,TRBJ1-4,many,CASSLVGSDEKLFF,TGTGCCAGCAGCTTAGTAGGGTCGGATGAAAAACTGTTTTTT
-,TRBV20-1,TRBJ2-2,-,CSARVGVRAAGELFF,TGCAGTGCTAGGGTGGGCGTGAGGGCCGCCGGGGAGCTGTTTTTT
-,TRBV24-1,TRBJ1-5,many,CATSDSRAINQPQHF,TGTGCCACCAGTGATTCCCGGGCCATCAATCAGCCCCAGCATTTT
TRBD1,TRBV28,TRBJ1-2,few,CASSLGAGGRGYTF,TGTGCCAGCAGTTTGGGTGCAGGGGGAAGGGGCTACACTTTC
TRBD2,TRBV18,TRBJ2-7,many,CASSPGASGYSYEQYF,TGTGCCAGCTCACCCGGGGCTAGCGGGTACTCCTACGAGCAGTACTTC
-,TRBV11-1,TRBJ1-1,many,CASSLEVWAVNTEAFF,TGTGCCAGCAGCTTAGAAGTTTGGGCAGTGAACACTGAAGCTTTCTTT
TRBD2,TRBV10-1,TRBJ2-1,-,CASSRDRGTSGRADNEQFF,TGCGCCAGCAGTCGGGACAGGGGGACTAGCGGGAGGGCCGACAATGAGCAGTTCTTC
-,TRBV3-1,TRBJ2-5,many,CASSQVPSVGETQYF,TGTGCCAGCAGCCAAGTCCCCTCAGTCGGAGAGACCCAGTACTTC
-,TRBV11-2,TRBJ1-2,few,CASSLGRPGGYTF,TGTGCCAGCAGCTTAGGCAGACCTGGGGGCTACACCTTC
TRBD2,TRBV18,TRBJ2-7,many,CASSPRGGLYEQYF,TGTGCCAGCTCACCCCGGGGGGGCCTCTACGAGCAGTACTTC
-,TRBV2,TRBJ2-1,many,CASSDQGGSGREQFF,TGTGCCAGCAGTGACCAGGGCGGATCAGGACGTGAGCAGTTCTTC
-,TRBV5-6,TRBJ2-7,many,CASSHQGRWNGQYF,TGTGCCAGCAGCCATCAGGGTCGCTGGAACGGGCAGTACTTC
-,TRBV11-3,TRBJ2-3,many,CASSLGLRGVGTDTQYF,TGTGCCAGCAGCTTAGGACTCCGAGGGGTAGGCACAGATACGCAGTATTTT
TRBD1,TRBV30,TRBJ1-5,-,CAWSVGQGSNQPQHF,TGTGCCTGGAGTGTGGGACAGGGGAGCAATCAGCCCCAGCATTTT
-,TRBV29-1,TRBJ2-2,many,CSVEDQRQVVAGELFF,TGCAGCGTTGAAGATCAGCGACAGGTCGTGGCCGGGGAGCTGTTTTTT
TRBD2,TRBV11-2,TRBJ2-3,many,CASSPINSGRVDTQYF,TGTGCCAGCAGCCCGATCAATAGCGGGAGGGTGGATACGCAGTATTTT
-,TRBV20-1,TRBJ1-6,-,CSVDNRDKSFPLHF,TGCAGTGTCGATAACCGGGACAAAAGTTTCCCCCTCCACTTT
-,TRBV2,TRBJ2-7,few,CAGTQTGKGYEQYF,TGTGCCGGCACCCAGACAGGTAAAGGCTACGAGCAGTACTTC
TRBD2,TRBV7-2,TRBJ2-2,-,CASSFSGRAAGELFF,TGTGCCAGCAGCTTTAGCGGGAGGGCCGCCGGGGAGCTGTTTTTT
TRBD2,TRBV12-3/TRBV12-4,TRBJ2-1,many,CASSPRLAGKGNEQFF,TGTGCCAGCAGTCCCCGACTAGCGGGAAAGGGTAATGAGCAGTTCTTC
-,TRBV4-1,TRBJ2-5,many,CASSHFGQGETQYF,TGCGCCAGCAGCCACTTTGGGCAGGGCGAGACCCAGTACTTC
-,TRBV20-1,TRBJ2-7,-,CSARRPYRDEQYF,TGCAGTGCTAGACGCCCCTACAGGGACGAGCAGTACTTC
-,TRBV27,TRBJ2-6,many,CACRGGVSGANVLTF,TGTGCCTGCAGAGGGGGAGTCTCTGGGGCCAACGTCCTGACTTTC
-,TRBV20-1,TRBJ2-3,few,CSAREDGSGTGTQYF,TGCAGTGCTAGGGAAGACGGGAGCGGGACAGGTACGCAGTATTTT
-,TRBV6-1,TRBJ2-5,many,CASSQGPPQETQYF,TGTGCCAGCAGTCAGGGACCCCCCCAAGAGACCCAGTACTTC
TRBD2,TRBV6-1,TRBJ2-2,-,CASSGSGGDAGELFF,TGTGCCAGCAGTGGGAGCGGGGGGGACGCCGGGGAGCTGTTTTTT
TRBD2,TRBV7-7,TRBJ2-2,-,CAIRESGRATGELLF,TGTGCCATCAGGGAAAGCGGGAGGGCCACCGGGGAGCTGCTTTTT
-,TRBV7-2,TRBJ2-5,few,CASSFAAIETQYF,TGTGCCAGCAGCTTTGCCGCGATAGAGACCCAGTACTTC
TRBD2,TRBV4-1,TRBJ2-1,-,CASSPGTIAGINEQFF,TGCGCCAGCAGCCCAGGGACAATAGCGGGAATTAATGAGCAGTTCTTC
-,TRBV7-9,TRBJ1-1,many,CASSLVDQRDTEAFF,TGTGCCAGCAGCTTAGTTGACCAGCGGGACACTGAAGCTTTCTTT
-,TRBV20-1,TRBJ2-1,-,CSASIMASVGNEQLF,TGCAGTGCTAGTATAATGGCATCGGTGGGTAATGAGCAGTTATTC
-,TRBV7-2,TRBJ2-5,-,CASIQNPCTGTQETQYF,TGTGCCAGCATCCAAAATCCTTGCACAGGGACTCAAGAGACCCAGTACTTC
-,TRBV20-1,TRBJ2-3,many,CSARAPGADTQYF,TGCAGTGCTAGAGCGCCGGGAGCGGATACGCAGTATTTT
TRBD1,TRBV5-1,TRBJ1-5,few,CASSPGTGGNQPQHF,TGCGCCAGCAGCCCGGGGACAGGGGGAAATCAGCCCCAGCATTTT
TRBD1,TRBV25-1,TRBJ2-2,medium-sized,CASSEVGQGAGGELFF,TGTGCCAGCAGTGAGGTGGGTCAGGGGGCCGGCGGGGAGCTGTTTTTT
TRBD1,TRBV6-4,TRBJ2-2,many,CASRTDRAIGELFF,TGTGCCAGCAGAACGGACAGGGCCATCGGGGAGCTGTTTTTT
-,TRBV18,TRBJ2-7,many,CASSPESYEQYF,TGTGCCAGCTCACCAGAGAGCTACGAGCAGTACTTC
-,TRBV7-2,TRBJ2-7,many,CASSFLDTLSYEQYF,TGTGCCAGCAGCTTTCTGGACACCCTCTCCTACGAGCAGTACTTC
-,TRBV9,TRBJ1-2,many,CASSARAGTPYGYTF,TGTGCCAGCAGCGCGCGAGCCGGGACACCCTATGGCTACACCTTC
-,TRBV12-3/TRBV12-4,TRBJ2-1,few,CASIPDTVNEQFF,TGTGCCAGCATACCCGATACGGTGAATGAGCAGTTCTTC
-,TRBV2,TRBJ1-5,many,CASSERVSRAQHF,TGTGCCAGCAGTGAACGGGTGTCCCGCGCCCAGCATTTT
TRBD2,TRBV5-1,TRBJ2-7,many,CASSNLAGGPGEQYF,TGCGCCAGCAGCAACCTAGCGGGAGGGCCTGGTGAGCAGTACTTC
-,TRBV10-2,TRBJ2-7,many,CASTVNPYYEQYF,TGCGCCAGTACTGTAAACCCCTACTACGAGCAGTACTTC
TRBD2,TRBV5-1,TRBJ2-1,-,CASSPGTGTRLGEQFF,TGCGCCAGCAGCCCCGGCACCGGGACTAGATTAGGGGAGCAGTTCTTC
-,TRBV3-1,TRBJ2-5,many,CASSPEATQETQYF,TGTGCCAGCAGCCCGGAGGCAACCCAAGAGACCCAGTACTTC
-,TRBV4-2,TRBJ2-1,many,CASSQGGPGESYNEQFF,TGTGCCAGCAGCCAAGGGGGACCGGGAGAATCCTACAATGAGCAGTTCTTC
TRBD2,TRBV10-3,TRBJ2-1,few,CAISDISGGYNEQFF,TGTGCCATCAGTGATATTAGCGGGGGGTACAATGAGCAGTTCTTC
TRBD1,TRBV6-2/TRBV6-3,TRBJ2-2,few,CASSTGQGETGELFF,TGTGCCAGCAGTACAGGACAGGGGGAAACCGGGGAGCTGTTTTTT
TRBD1,TRBV6-2/TRBV6-3,TRBJ1-5,few,CASTQQGARRNQPQHF,TGTGCCAGCACTCAACAGGGGGCGCGGAGAAATCAGCCACAGCATTTT
-,TRBV3-1,TRBJ2-6,many,CASSLIPTALGANVLTF,TGTGCCAGCAGCCTCATCCCGACCGCTTTAGGGGCCAACGTCCTGACTTTC
-,TRBV28,TRBJ1-3,few,CASSYRWIFGNTIYF,TGTGCCAGCAGTTACAGGTGGATCTTTGGAAACACCATATATTTT
-,TRBV2,TRBJ1-3,many,CASKDSFSGNTIYF,TGTGCCAGCAAGGACTCCTTCTCTGGAAACACCATATATTTT